This TCR beta chain was profiled in a study of shared clonotypes between healthy human individuals. Generated by immunoSEQ multiplex PCR, the TCRdb table keeps only in-frame clones and is missing some. The table has about 510,000 clones, less than 96% seen once; the top ten hold 0.06%. The CDR3 has 14 residues. Per the germline V gene, CDR1 is SEHNR and CDR2 is FQNEAQ (reference sequence). V lost 5 bases, J lost 5 bases, and 6 bases stayed unmatched. This chain joins TRBV7-9 and TRBJ2-3; 8 nucleotides line up with TRBD1. The sequenced material came from naive CD4+ T cells sorted from blood. Subset here: CD45RA+ positively selected. The TCR was taken from a woman in her 30s in good health. CDR3 sequence reads: CASSPRQGLDTQYF. CDR3 DNA: TGTGCCAGCAGCCCACGACAGGGGCTAGATACGCAGTATTTT.